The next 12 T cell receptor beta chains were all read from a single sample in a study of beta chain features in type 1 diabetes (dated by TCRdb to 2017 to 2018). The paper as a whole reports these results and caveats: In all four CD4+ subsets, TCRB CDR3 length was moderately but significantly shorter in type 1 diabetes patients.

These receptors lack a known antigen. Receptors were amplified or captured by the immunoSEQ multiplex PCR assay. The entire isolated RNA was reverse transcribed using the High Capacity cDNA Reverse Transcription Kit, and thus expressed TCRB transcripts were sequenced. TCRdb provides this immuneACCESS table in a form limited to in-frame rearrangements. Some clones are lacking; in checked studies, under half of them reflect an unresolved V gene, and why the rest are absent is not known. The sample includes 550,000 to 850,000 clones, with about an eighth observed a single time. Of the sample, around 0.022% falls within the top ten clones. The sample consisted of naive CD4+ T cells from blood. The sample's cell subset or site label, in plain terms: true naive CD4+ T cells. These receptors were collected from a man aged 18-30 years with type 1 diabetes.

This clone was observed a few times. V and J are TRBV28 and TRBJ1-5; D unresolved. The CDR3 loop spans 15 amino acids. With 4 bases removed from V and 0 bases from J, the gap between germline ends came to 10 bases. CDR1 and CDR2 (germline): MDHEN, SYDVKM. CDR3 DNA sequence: TGTGCCAGCAGTTCGGACGGCTATAGCAATCAGCCCCAGCATTTT. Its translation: CASSSDGYSNQPQHF. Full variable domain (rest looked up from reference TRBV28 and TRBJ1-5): DVKVTQSSRYLVKRTGEKVFLECVQDMDHENMFWYRQDPGLGLRLIYFSYDVKMKEKGDIPEGYSVSREKKERFSLILESASTNQTSMYLCASSSDGYSNQPQHFGDGTRLSIL.

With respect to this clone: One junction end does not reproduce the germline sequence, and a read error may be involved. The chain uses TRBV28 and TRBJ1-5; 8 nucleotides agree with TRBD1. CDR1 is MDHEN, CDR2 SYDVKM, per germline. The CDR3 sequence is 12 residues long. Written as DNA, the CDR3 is TGTGCCAGCGGACAGGGCGATCAGGCCCAGCATTTT. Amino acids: CASGQGDQAQHF.

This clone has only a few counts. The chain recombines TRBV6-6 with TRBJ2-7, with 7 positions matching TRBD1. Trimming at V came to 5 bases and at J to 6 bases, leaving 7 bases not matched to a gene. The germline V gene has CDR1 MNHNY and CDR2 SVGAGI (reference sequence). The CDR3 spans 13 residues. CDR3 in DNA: TGTGCCAGCAGTACCCAAACAGGGGTCGAGCAGTACTTC. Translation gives CASSTQTGVEQYF.

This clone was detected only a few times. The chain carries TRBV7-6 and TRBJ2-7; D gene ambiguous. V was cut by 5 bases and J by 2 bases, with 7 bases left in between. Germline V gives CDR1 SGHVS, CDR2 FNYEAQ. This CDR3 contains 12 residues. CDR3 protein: CASSIVPYEQYF. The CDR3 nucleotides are TGTGCCAGCAGCATCGTCCCCTACGAGCAGTACTTC.

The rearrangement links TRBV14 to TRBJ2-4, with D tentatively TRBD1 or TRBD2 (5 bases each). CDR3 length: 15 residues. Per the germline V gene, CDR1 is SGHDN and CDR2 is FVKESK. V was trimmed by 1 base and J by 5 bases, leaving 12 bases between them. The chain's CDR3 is CASSQGGQGENIQYF. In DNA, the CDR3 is TGTGCCAGCAGCCAAGGGGGCCAGGGAGAAAACATTCAGTACTTC. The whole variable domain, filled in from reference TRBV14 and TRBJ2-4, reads EAGVTQFPSHSVIEKGQTVTLRCDPISGHDNLYWYRRVMGKEIKFLLHFVKESKQDESGMPNNRFLAERTGGTYSTLKVQPAELEDSGVYFCASSQGGQGENIQYFGAGTRLSVL.

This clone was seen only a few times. This CDR3 is CASSQGRAGKYTDTQYF. CDR3 nucleotide sequence: TGTGCCAGCAGCCAGGGTCGAGCGGGGAAGTACACAGATACGCAGTATTTT. The V call is TRBV4-2, the J call TRBJ2-3; TRBD2 agrees at 7 bases. CDR1 LGHNA and CDR2 YNFKEQ come from the germline V gene. The ends lost 3 bases at V and 2 bases at J; junction bases unmatched: 11. This CDR3 has 17 amino acids.

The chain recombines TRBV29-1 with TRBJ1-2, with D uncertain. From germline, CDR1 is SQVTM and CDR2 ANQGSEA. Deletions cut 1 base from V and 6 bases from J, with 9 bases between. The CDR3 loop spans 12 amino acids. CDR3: CSVEVWGDGYTF. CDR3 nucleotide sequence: TGCAGCGTTGAAGTTTGGGGAGATGGCTACACCTTC.

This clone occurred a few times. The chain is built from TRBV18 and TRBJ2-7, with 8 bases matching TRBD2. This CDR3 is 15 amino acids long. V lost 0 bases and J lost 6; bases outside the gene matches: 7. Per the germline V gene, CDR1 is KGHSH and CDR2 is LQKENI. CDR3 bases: TGTGCCAGCTCACCACCAGGTCTCCGGGGGGGCGAGCAGTACTTC. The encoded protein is CASSPPGLRGGEQYF.

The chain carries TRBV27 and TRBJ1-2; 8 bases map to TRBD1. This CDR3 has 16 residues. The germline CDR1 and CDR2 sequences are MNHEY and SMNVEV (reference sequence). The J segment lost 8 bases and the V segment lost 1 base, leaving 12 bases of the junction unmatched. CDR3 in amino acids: CASSLYSGTGSRGYTF. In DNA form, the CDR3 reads TGTGCCAGCAGTTTATACAGTGGGACAGGTAGCCGGGGCTACACCTTC.

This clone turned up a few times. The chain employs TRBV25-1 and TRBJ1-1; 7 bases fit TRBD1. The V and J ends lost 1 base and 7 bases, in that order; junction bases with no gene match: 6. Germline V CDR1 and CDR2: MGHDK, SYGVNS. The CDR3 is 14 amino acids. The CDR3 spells CASSELTGSGEAFF. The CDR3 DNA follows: TGTGCCAGCAGTGAATTGACAGGGTCGGGTGAAGCTTTCTTT. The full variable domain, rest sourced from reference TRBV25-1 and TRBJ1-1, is EADIYQTPRYLVIGTGKKITLECSQTMGHDKMYWYQQDPGMELHLIHYSYGVNSTEKGDLSSESTVSRIRTEHFPLTLESARPSHTSQYLCASSELTGSGEAFFGQGTRLTVV.

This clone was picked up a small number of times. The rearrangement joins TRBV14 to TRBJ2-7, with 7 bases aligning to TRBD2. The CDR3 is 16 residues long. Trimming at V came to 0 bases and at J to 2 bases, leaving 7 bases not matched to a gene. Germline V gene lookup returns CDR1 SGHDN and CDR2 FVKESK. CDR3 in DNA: TGTGCCAGCAGCCAAGATGGGGAGGGTCGGACCTACGAGCAGTACTTC. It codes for CASSQDGEGRTYEQYF.

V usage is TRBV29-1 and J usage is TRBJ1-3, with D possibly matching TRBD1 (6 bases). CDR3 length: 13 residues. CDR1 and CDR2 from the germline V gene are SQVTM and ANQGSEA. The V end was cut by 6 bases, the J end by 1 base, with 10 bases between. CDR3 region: CSVAQGSGNTIYF. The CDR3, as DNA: TGCAGCGTGGCACAGGGATCTGGAAACACCATATATTTT.